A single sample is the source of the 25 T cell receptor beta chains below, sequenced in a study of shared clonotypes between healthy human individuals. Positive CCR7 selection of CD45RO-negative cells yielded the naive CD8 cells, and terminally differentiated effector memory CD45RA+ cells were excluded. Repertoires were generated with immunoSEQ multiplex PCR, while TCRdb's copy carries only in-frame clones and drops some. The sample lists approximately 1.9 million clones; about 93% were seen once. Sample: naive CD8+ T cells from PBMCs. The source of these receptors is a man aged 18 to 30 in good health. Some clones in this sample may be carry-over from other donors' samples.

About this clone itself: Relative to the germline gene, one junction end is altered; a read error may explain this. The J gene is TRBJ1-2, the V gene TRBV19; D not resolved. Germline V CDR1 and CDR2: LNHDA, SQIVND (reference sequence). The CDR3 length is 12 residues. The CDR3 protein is CASSRPNPEKLF. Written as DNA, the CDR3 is TGTGCCAGTAGTAGACCAAACCCGGAAAAACTCTTC.

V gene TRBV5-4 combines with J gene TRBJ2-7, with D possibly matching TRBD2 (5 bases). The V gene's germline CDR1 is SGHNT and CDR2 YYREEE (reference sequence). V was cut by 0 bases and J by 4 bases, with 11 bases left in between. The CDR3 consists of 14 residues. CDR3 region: CASSLELVGYEQYF. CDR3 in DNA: TGTGCCAGCAGCTTGGAACTAGTCGGATACGAGCAGTACTTC. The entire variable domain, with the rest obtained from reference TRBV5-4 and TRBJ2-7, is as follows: ETGVTQSPTHLIKTRGQQVTLRCSSQSGHNTVSWYQQALGQGPQFIFQYYREEENGRGNFPPRFSGLQFPNYSSELNVNALELDDSALYLCASSLELVGYEQYFGPGTRLTVT.

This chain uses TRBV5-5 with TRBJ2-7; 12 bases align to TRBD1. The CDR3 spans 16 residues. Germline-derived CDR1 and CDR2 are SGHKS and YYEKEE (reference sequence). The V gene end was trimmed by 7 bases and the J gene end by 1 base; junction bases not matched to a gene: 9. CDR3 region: CASDRPGQGASYEQYF. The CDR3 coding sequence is TGTGCCAGCGACCGTCCGGGACAGGGGGCATCCTACGAGCAGTACTTC.

CDR3 bases: TGCGCCAGCAGCTTGGTGGGTGCATATGAGCAGTTCTTC. The encoded protein is CASSLVGAYEQFF. This chain connects TRBV5-1 to TRBJ2-1; D is uncertain. V lost 0 bases and J 8 bases, leaving 9 bases between the germline ends. Germline lookup yields CDR1 SGHRS and CDR2 YFSETQ. This CDR3 has 13 residues.

CDR3 DNA: TGTGCCAGCAGTGACGAACTAGCGGGAGGCCCCCACAATGAGCAGTTCTTC. It encodes CASSDELAGGPHNEQFF. The rearrangement joins TRBV2 to TRBJ2-1; 12 bases fit TRBD2. The V gene's germline CDR1 is SNHLY and CDR2 FYNNEI. V dropped 3 bases and J dropped 5; count of bases not matched to a gene: 8. The CDR3 totals 17 residues. The variable domain in full, completed from reference TRBV2 and TRBJ2-1, reads EPEVTQTPSHQVTQMGQEVILRCVPISNHLYFYWYRQILGQKVEFLVSFYNNEISEKSEIFDDQFSVERPDGSNFTLKIRSTKLEDSAMYFCASSDELAGGPHNEQFFGPGTRLTVL.

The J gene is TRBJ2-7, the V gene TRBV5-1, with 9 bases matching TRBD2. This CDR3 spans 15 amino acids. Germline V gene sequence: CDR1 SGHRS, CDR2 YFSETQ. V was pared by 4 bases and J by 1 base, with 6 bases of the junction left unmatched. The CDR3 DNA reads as TGCGCCAGCAGCCCATGGCTAGCGGGGTCCTACGAGCAGTACTTC. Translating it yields CASSPWLAGSYEQYF.

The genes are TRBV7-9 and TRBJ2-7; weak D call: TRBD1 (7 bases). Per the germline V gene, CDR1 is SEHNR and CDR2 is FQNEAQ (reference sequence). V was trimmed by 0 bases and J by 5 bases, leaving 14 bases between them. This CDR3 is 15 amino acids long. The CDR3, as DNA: TGTGCCAGCAGCTTAGCGCAGGGGGGCAAAAACGAGCAGTACTTC. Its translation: CASSLAQGGKNEQYF.

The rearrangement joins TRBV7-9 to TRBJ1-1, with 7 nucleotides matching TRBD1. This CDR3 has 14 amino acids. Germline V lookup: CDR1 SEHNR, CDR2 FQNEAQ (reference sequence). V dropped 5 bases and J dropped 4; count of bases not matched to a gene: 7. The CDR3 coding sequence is TGTGCCAGCAGCCGGACAGGAGGAGTCACTGAAGCTTTCTTT. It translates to CASSRTGGVTEAFF.

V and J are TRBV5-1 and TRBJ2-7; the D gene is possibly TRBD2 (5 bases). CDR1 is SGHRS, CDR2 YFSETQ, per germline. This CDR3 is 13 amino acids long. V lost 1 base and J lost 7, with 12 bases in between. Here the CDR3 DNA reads TGCGCCAGCAGCTTGTACGGGGTGAGGGAGCAGTACTTC. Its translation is CASSLYGVREQYF.

The CDR3, as DNA: TGTGCCAGCAGTGAATACACTTTGGGGCAGCCCCAGCATTTT. This sequence encodes CASSEYTLGQPQHF. The chain employs TRBV6-1 and TRBJ1-5, with no clear D. Trimming took off 2 bases at V and 7 bases at J, with 12 bases between the two ends. This CDR3 has 14 residues. Looked up from germline, CDR1 is MNHNS and CDR2 is SASEGT.

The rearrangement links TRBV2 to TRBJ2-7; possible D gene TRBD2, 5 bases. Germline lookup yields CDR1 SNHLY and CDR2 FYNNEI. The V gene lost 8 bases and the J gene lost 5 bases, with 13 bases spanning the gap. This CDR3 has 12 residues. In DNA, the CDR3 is TGTGCCAGCCTCCGGGGTGGCGACGAGCAGTACTTC. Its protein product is CASLRGGDEQYF. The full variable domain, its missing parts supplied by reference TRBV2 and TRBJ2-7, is EPEVTQTPSHQVTQMGQEVILRCVPISNHLYFYWYRQILGQKVEFLVSFYNNEISEKSEIFDDQFSVERPDGSNFTLKIRSTKLEDSAMYFCASLRGGDEQYFGPGTRLTVT.

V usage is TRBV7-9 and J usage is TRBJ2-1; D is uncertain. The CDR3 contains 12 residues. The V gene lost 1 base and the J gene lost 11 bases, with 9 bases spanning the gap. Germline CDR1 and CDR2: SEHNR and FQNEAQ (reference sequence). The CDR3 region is CASSLERWKQFF. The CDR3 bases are TGTGCCAGCAGCTTAGAACGGTGGAAGCAGTTCTTC.

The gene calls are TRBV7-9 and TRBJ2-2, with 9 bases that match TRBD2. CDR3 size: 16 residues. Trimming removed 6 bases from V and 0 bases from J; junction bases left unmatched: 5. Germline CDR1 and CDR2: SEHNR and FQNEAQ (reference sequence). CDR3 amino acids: CASSPTSGPNTGELFF. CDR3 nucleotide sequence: TGTGCCAGCAGTCCCACTAGCGGGCCGAACACCGGGGAGCTGTTTTTT.

The CDR3 DNA reads TGTGCCAGCACCCCTCAGGGGGCGGGTGAGACCCAGTACTTC. Protein: CASTPQGAGETQYF. V is TRBV7-9 and J is TRBJ2-5, with 8 bases lining up with TRBD1. Germline V gene lookup returns CDR1 SEHNR and CDR2 FQNEAQ (reference sequence). V lost 7 bases, J lost 5 bases, and 9 bases stayed unmatched. The CDR3 spans 14 residues.

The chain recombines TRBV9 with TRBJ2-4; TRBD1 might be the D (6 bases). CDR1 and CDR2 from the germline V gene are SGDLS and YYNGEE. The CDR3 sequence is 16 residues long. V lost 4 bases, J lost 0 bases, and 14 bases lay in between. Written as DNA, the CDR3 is TGTGCCAGCAGCTCCCGACAGGATCTAGCCAAAAACATTCAGTACTTC. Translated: CASSSRQDLAKNIQYF.

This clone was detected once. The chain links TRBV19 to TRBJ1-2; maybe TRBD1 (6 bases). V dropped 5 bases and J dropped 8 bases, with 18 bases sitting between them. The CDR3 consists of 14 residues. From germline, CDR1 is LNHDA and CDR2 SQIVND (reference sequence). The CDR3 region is CASSHNTGYGGYTF. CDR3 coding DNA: TGTGCCAGTAGTCATAATACAGGGTATGGGGGCTACACCTTC.

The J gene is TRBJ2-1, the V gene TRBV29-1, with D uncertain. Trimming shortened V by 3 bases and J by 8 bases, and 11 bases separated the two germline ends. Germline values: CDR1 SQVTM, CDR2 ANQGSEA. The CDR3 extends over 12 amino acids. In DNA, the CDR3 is TGCAGCGTTGATGGGATAACGGATGAGCAGTTCTTC. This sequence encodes CSVDGITDEQFF.

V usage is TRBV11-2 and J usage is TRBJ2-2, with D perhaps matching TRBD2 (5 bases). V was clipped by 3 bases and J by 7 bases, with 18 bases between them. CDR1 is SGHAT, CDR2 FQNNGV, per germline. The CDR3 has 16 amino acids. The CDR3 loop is CASSFYSRALDGELFF. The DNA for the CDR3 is TGTGCCAGCAGCTTTTATTCGCGGGCGCTGGACGGGGAGCTGTTTTTT.

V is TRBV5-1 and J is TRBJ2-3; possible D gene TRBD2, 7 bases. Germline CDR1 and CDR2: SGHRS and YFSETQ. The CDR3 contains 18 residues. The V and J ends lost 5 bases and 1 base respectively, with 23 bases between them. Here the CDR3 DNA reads TGCGCCAGCAGAGCCGCGCCCGGGGGCGGGAGCGGCACAGATACGCAGTATTTT. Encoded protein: CASRAAPGGGSGTDTQYF. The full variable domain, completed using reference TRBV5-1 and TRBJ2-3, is KAGVTQTPRYLIKTRGQQVTLSCSPISGHRSVSWYQQTPGQGLQFLFEYFSETQRNKGNFPGRFSGRQFSNSRSEMNVSTLELGDSALYLCASRAAPGGGSGTDTQYFGPGTRLTVL.

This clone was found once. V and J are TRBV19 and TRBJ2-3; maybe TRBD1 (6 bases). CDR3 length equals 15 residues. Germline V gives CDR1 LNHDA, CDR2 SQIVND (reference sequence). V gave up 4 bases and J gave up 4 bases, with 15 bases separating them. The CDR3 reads CASSNQGSVADTQYF. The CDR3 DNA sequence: TGTGCCAGTAGTAACCAGGGGAGTGTTGCAGATACGCAGTATTTT.

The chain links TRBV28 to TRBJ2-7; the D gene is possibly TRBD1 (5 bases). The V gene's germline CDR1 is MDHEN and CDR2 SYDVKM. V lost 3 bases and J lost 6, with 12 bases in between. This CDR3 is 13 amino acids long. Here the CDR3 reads CASSFPGSGEQYF. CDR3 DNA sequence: TGTGCCAGCAGTTTTCCAGGGTCAGGCGAGCAGTACTTC.

The CDR3 DNA is TGTGCCAGCAGCCTACGGGACAGCAACTCCTACGAGCAGTACTTC. This codes for CASSLRDSNSYEQYF. V usage is TRBV9 and J usage is TRBJ2-7, with TRBD1 matching over 7 bases. V was clipped by 4 bases and J by 0 bases; unmatched bases: 7. CDR3 length equals 15 residues. CDR1 is SGDLS, CDR2 YYNGEE, per germline.

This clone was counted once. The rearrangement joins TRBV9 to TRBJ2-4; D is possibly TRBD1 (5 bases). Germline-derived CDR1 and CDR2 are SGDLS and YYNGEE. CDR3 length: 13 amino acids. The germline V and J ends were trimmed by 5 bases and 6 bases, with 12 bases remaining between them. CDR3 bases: TGTGCCAGCAGTCTAGGAGACAGAAACATTCAGTACTTC. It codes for CASSLGDRNIQYF. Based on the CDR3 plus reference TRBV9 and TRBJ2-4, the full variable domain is DSGVTQTPKHLITATGQRVTLRCSPRSGDLSVYWYQQSLDQGLQFLIQYYNGEERAKGNILERFSAQQFPDLHSELNLSSLELGDSALYFCASSLGDRNIQYFGAGTRLSVL.

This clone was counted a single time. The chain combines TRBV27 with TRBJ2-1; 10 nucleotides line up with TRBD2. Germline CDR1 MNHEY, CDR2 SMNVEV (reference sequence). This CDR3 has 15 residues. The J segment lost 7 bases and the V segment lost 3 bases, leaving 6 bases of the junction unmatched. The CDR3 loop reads CASSFDLAGVNEQFF. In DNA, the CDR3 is TGTGCCAGCAGTTTTGATCTAGCGGGAGTGAATGAGCAGTTCTTC.

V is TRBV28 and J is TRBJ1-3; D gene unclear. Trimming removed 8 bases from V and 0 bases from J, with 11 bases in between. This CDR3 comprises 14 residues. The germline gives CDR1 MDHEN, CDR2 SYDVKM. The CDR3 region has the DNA TGTGCCAGCTCACCGACGGCCTCTGGAAACACCATATATTTT. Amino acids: CASSPTASGNTIYF.